The rows below give T cell receptor beta chains drawn from one sample of a study of blood T cells in healthy people across ages. TCRdb called the 5' RACE reads again in MiXCR, with one record for every CDR3 protein. The table shows some 670,000 distinct CDR3 sequences, with 45% to 60% occurring only once. Sequencing was carried out using blood. These receptors were obtained from a woman aged 80 or over in good health. Both conserved end residues are part of each CDR3. A D gene is named only where the DNA matches it firmly. Clone size is given for some rows only: seen once, a few or many times, or a class if the clone is expanded.

j_call,v_call,clone_size,d_call,cdr3_aa,cdr3_nt
TRBJ1-4,TRBV29-1,-,-,CSVRGLDEELFF,TGCAGCGTCAGGGGACTCGATGAAGAACTGTTTTTT
TRBJ2-1,TRBV2,-,TRBD2,CASSERASGSCEQFF,TGTGCCAGCAGTGAAAGGGCTAGCGGGAGCTGTGAGCAGTTCTTC
TRBJ2-5,TRBV3-1,-,-,CASSQGTRETQYF,TGTGCCAGCAGCCAAGGGACTCGAGAGACCCAGTACTTC
TRBJ2-7,TRBV28,many,-,CASSFSQGSYEQYF,TGTGCCAGCAGTTTCTCCCAGGGTTCCTACGAGCAGTACTTC
TRBJ2-7,TRBV11-2,-,TRBD2,CASSLDPLAGAYEQYF,TGTGCCAGCAGCTTGGACCCGCTAGCGGGGGCTTACGAGCAGTACTTC
TRBJ1-2,TRBV30,-,-,CAWSDSGYTYGYTF,TGTGCCTGGAGTGACTCAGGGTATACCTATGGCTACACCTTC
TRBJ2-1,TRBV29-1,many,-,CSANTGGNEQFF,TGCAGCGCTAATACCGGAGGGAATGAGCAGTTCTTC
TRBJ2-7,TRBV29-1,many,-,CSVQRGTGLHEQYF,TGCAGCGTACAAAGAGGGACGGGGCTTCACGAGCAGTACTTC
TRBJ2-1,TRBV7-9,once,-,CASSTPLGNEQFF,TGTGCCAGCAGCACTCCCCTGGGCAATGAGCAGTTCTTC
TRBJ2-7,TRBV7-3,once,-,CASNLTTGGIIYEQYF,TGCGCCAGCAACTTGACAACCGGGGGAATAATTTACGAGCAGTACTTC
TRBJ1-2,TRBV6-2/TRBV6-3,-,TRBD1,CASSYSGQTYGYTF,TGTGCCAGCAGTTACTCGGGACAGACCTATGGCTACACCTTC
TRBJ2-1,TRBV20-1,many,-,CSASGRRTSYNEQFF,TGCAGTGCATCCGGCCGGAGAACCTCCTACAATGAGCAGTTCTTC
TRBJ1-5,TRBV3-1,few,-,CASSYQMSNQPQHF,TGTGCCAGCAGCTACCAGATGAGCAATCAGCCCCAGCATTTT
TRBJ2-7,TRBV30,-,-,CAWRDGGYEQYF,TGTGCCTGGAGGGACGGAGGGTACGAGCAGTACTTC
TRBJ1-4,TRBV7-2,-,-,CASSVQATNEKLFF,TGTGCCAGCAGCGTTCAGGCAACTAATGAAAAACTGTTTTTT
TRBJ2-5,TRBV20-1,many,-,CSAKASQETQYF,TGCAGTGCAAAAGCATCTCAAGAGACCCAGTACTTC
TRBJ1-5,TRBV16,-,TRBD1,CASSPQSRDRVHF,TGTGCCAGCAGCCCCCAAAGCCGGGACAGGGTGCATTTT
TRBJ2-5,TRBV9,-,-,CASSGRQGSETQYF,TGTGCCAGCAGCGGCCGGCAGGGGTCGGAGACCCAGTACTTC
TRBJ1-6,TRBV12-3/TRBV12-4,few,-,CASSSVTVDYNSPLHF,TGTGCCAGCAGTTCGGTGACAGTCGACTATAATTCACCCCTCCACTTT
TRBJ1-5,TRBV5-5,-,-,CASSLQDQPQHF,TGTGCCAGCAGCTTGCAAGATCAGCCCCAGCATTTT
TRBJ1-2,TRBV10-1,many,-,CASSEGENYGYTF,TGCGCCAGCAGCGAAGGCGAGAACTATGGCTACACCTTC
TRBJ2-7,TRBV2,few,TRBD1,CASRDQGQGPYSSSEQYF,TGTGCCAGCAGAGACCAAGGACAGGGGCCCTATTCATCGTCCGAGCAGTACTTC
TRBJ2-3,TRBV11-2,few,-,CASSLVQGPPDTQYF,TGTGCCAGCAGCTTAGTTCAGGGGCCCCCAGATACACAGTATTTT
TRBJ2-3,TRBV7-9,-,TRBD2,CASSLVEAGGPDTQYF,TGTGCCAGCAGCTTAGTGGAGGCGGGAGGGCCCGATACGCAGTATTTT
TRBJ1-2,TRBV7-2,-,TRBD1,CASGRDRGMNYGYTF,TGTGCCAGCGGACGGGACAGGGGGATGAACTATGGCTACACCTTC
TRBJ2-1,TRBV5-1,many,-,CASSLQSNEQFF,TGCGCCAGCAGCTTGCAGTCCAATGAGCAGTTCTTC
TRBJ2-7,TRBV7-6,once,TRBD2,CASSLAPGRAEQYF,TGTGCCAGCAGCTTAGCTCCGGGGAGGGCCGAGCAGTACTTC
TRBJ1-5,TRBV20-1,many,-,CSARGDSNQPQHF,TGCAGTGCTAGGGGCGATAGCAATCAGCCCCAGCATTTT
TRBJ2-3,TRBV24-1,-,-,CATSDLSTGYTDTQYF,TGTGCCACCAGTGATTTATCGACAGGCTACACAGATACGCAGTATTTT
TRBJ1-3,TRBV7-2,few,TRBD1,CASSFTGGFGNTIYF,TGTGCCAGCAGCTTTACAGGGGGTTTTGGAAACACCATATATTTT
TRBJ1-5,TRBV28,few,-,CASSRTRGNQPQHF,TGTGCCAGCAGTCGAACTAGGGGCAATCAGCCCCAGCATTTT
TRBJ2-6,TRBV28,-,-,CASSSRHPGANVLTF,TGTGCCAGCAGTTCTAGACATCCTGGGGCCAACGTCCTGACTTTC
TRBJ1-2,TRBV12-3/TRBV12-4,many,-,CASSPTNYGYTF,TGCGCCAGCAGCCCTACCAACTATGGCTACACCTTC
TRBJ1-2,TRBV6-1,-,-,CASSDQGYGYTF,TGTGCCAGCAGTGATCAAGGGTATGGCTACACCTTC
TRBJ2-5,TRBV5-6,many,-,CASSAILETQYF,TGTGCCAGCAGCGCAATACTAGAGACCCAGTACTTC
TRBJ1-2,TRBV6-6,-,-,CASRKDGGHGYTF,TGTGCCAGCAGAAAGGACGGAGGGCATGGCTACACCTTC
TRBJ2-3,TRBV6-1,-,-,CASIRGPMEDTQYF,TGTGCCAGCATAAGGGGCCCAATGGAGGATACGCAGTATTTT
TRBJ2-6,TRBV12-3/TRBV12-4,many,TRBD1,CASGVGGAGANVLTF,TGTGCCAGCGGTGTAGGGGGCGCTGGGGCCAACGTCCTGACTTTC
TRBJ2-2,TRBV6-1,few,TRBD2,CASFRGAGELFF,TGTGCCAGCTTCCGGGGGGCCGGGGAGCTGTTTTTT
TRBJ2-5,TRBV6-1,many,-,CASSGRVSVLKETQYF,TGTGCCAGCAGCGGAAGGGTCTCCGTGCTGAAAGAGACCCAGTACTTC
TRBJ2-5,TRBV20-1,-,TRBD2,CSAPRTSGKTGNEQYF,TGCAGTGCGCCTCGGACTAGCGGGAAGACGGGCAATGAGCAGTACTTC
TRBJ1-5,TRBV3-1,many,-,CASSPGTPSSNQPQHF,TGTGCCAGCAGTCCTGGAACGCCTTCTAGCAATCAGCCCCAGCATTTT
TRBJ2-2,TRBV6-6,many,-,CASSYSSFSGELFF,TGTGCCAGCAGTTACTCGAGTTTCTCCGGGGAGCTGTTTTTT
TRBJ1-1,TRBV20-1,-,-,CSARVDGKGYEAFF,TGCAGTGCTAGAGTGGACGGCAAGGGCTATGAAGCTTTCTTT
TRBJ2-5,TRBV5-1,-,TRBD2,CASSLQRGAQETQYF,TGCGCCAGCAGCTTGCAGCGGGGGGCCCAAGAGACCCAGTACTTC
TRBJ2-7,TRBV15,-,-,CATSRDRSGYEQYF,TGTGCCACCAGCAGAGATCGGTCCGGATACGAGCAGTACTTC
TRBJ2-1,TRBV29-1,-,-,CSVAGLPREVQFF,TGCAGCGTTGCGGGACTCCCCCGAGAGGTGCAGTTCTTC
TRBJ2-7,TRBV12-3/TRBV12-4,many,-,CASSPPWAAFGEQYF,TGTGCCAGCAGTCCCCCGTGGGCAGCCTTCGGCGAGCAGTACTTC
TRBJ2-7,TRBV20-1,few,TRBD2,CSARISGGRNEQYF,TGCAGTGCTAGGATTAGCGGGGGGCGTAACGAGCAGTACTTC
TRBJ1-6,TRBV12-3/TRBV12-4,few,-,CASNRGDSYNSPLHF,TGTGCCAGCAATCGGGGGGATTCTTATAATTCACCCCTCCACTTT
TRBJ1-2,TRBV27,few,-,CASSGTWAAGYTF,TGTGCCAGCAGCGGTACGTGGGCGGCTGGCTACACCTTC
TRBJ2-1,TRBV20-1,many,-,CSASRSNDEEQFF,TGCAGTGCTAGTCGCTCCAATGATGAGGAGCAGTTCTTC
TRBJ1-6,TRBV5-1,-,-,CASSLYGVRNGSPLHF,TGCGCCAGCAGCTTGTATGGTGTCAGGAACGGTTCACCCCTCCACTTT
TRBJ1-3,TRBV28,-,-,CASIAADGNTIYF,TGCGCTAGCATAGCGGCAGATGGAAACACCATATATTTT
TRBJ2-4,TRBV13,few,-,CASSLGQGVGDIQYF,TGTGCCAGCAGCTTAGGACAGGGAGTTGGGGACATTCAGTACTTC